This TCR beta chain was recorded in a study of blood T cell repertoires in COVID-19. The overall study: The United States, Italy and Spain supplied acute and convalescent COVID-19 samples.

Only in-frame clones appear in the TCRdb table, and some are missing; sequencing was by immunoSEQ multiplex PCR. The top ten clones hold 22% of a sample with fewer than 200,000 clones, 82% of them seen once. This clone was seen just once. The trim removed 3 bases at V and 2 bases at J, leaving 6 bases unmatched. Germline CDR1 reads SGHRS; CDR2 reads YFSETQ. The CDR3 runs to 18 residues. The chain combines TRBV5-1 with TRBJ2-6; 12 nucleotides align to TRBD2. Input material: peripheral blood. The origin of this receptor is a woman aged 80 or over with acute or convalescent COVID-19. The CDR3 here is CASSSPTSGRPGANVLTF. The CDR3 coding sequence is TGCGCCAGCAGCTCCCCTACTAGCGGGAGGCCTGGGGCCAACGTCCTGACTTTC.